The clone carrying this T cell receptor (beta chain) has only a few counts. The antigen is unknown. These data belong to a study of cytomegalovirus exposure and HLA in healthy donors. Findings of the study overall: Segments of the TCR beta V type were, in most cases, productive about 90% or about 30% of the time in an earlier analysis. A later examination showed that TCR association rates differed by HLA locus, with DRB1 most and HLA-C fewest.

PCR was performed using 60 Vbeta and 13 Jbeta primers. Method: immunoSEQ multiplex PCR; TCRdb's copy keeps in-frame clones and lacks some. The profile covers 90,000 to 150,000 clones, with roughly 9% appearing a single time and less than 6.5% taken by the ten largest. The source material was PBMCs. The clonotype comes from a middle-aged woman in good health and CMV-seropositive.

CDR3 protein: CASSDRGRAGQPEETQYF. The CDR3 region has the DNA TGTGCCAGCAGTGATAGGGGGCGTGCAGGTCAACCTGAAGAGACCCAGTACTTC. The chain employs TRBV6-1 and TRBJ2-5, with TRBD1 identical over 7 bases. Losses at the gene ends were 3 bases for V and 3 bases for J; bases not matched to a gene: 16. The CDR3 loop spans 18 amino acids. From germline, CDR1 is MNHNS and CDR2 SASEGT.